This paragraph covers one T cell receptor (beta chain) sequence. Its antigen is unidentified. The sample belongs to a study of T-cell memory formation after mild COVID-19. V lost 9 bases, J lost 3 bases, and 9 bases stayed unmatched. Germline values: CDR1 MNHEY, CDR2 SMNVEV (reference sequence). There are 15 residues in the CDR3. With constant-segment primers, 5'RACE yielded cDNA libraries of TCR alpha and TCR beta that carried sample barcodes and UMIs. TCRdb used MiXCR to reprocess the 5' RACE reads, holding one entry per CDR3 protein. The sample has about 350,000 distinct CDR3 sequences, approximately 15% seen once. Study observations and caveats: Clones shrinking from day 15 to 85 showed even CD4/CD8 mixes; later expanders tilted CD4+. CD4+ contracting clones were found mainly in CM and EM, and CD8+ ones in EMRA. Whether second-wave clones peaking at day 37 were SARS-CoV-2 specific went unconfirmed.

The TCR sequence derives from a man aged 18 to 30 who had mild COVID-19 (a few samples of this study predate the infection). Cell type and time point are not known. The genes are TRBV27 and TRBJ2-7, with TRBD1 matching 12 bases. The specimen was PBMCs or a T cell subset sorted from them (not recorded which). CDR3 bases: TGTGCCAGAAGATTCCGGGACAGGGGGCTCTACGAGCAGTACTTC. Translating gives CARRFRDRGLYEQYF.